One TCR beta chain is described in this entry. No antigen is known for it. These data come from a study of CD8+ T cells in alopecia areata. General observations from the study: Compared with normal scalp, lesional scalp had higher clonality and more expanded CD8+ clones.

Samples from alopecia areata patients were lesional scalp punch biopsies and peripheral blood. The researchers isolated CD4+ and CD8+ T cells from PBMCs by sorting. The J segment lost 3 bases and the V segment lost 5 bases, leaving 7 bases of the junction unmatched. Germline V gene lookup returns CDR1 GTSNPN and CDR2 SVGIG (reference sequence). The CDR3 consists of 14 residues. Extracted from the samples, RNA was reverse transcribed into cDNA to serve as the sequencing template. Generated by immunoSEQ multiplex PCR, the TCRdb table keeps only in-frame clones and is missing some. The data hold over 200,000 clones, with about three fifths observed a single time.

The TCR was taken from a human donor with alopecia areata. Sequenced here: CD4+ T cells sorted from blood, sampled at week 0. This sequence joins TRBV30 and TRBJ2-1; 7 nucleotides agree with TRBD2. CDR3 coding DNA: TGTGCCTGGTCCGGGAGGCGAAACTACAATGAGCAGTTCTTC. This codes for CAWSGRRNYNEQFF. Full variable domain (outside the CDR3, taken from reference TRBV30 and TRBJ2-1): SQTIHQWPATLVQPVGSPLSLECTVEGTSNPNLYWYRQAAGRGLQLLFYSVGIGQISSEVPQNLSASRPQDRQFILSSKKLLLSDSGFYLCAWSGRRNYNEQFFGPGTRLTVL.